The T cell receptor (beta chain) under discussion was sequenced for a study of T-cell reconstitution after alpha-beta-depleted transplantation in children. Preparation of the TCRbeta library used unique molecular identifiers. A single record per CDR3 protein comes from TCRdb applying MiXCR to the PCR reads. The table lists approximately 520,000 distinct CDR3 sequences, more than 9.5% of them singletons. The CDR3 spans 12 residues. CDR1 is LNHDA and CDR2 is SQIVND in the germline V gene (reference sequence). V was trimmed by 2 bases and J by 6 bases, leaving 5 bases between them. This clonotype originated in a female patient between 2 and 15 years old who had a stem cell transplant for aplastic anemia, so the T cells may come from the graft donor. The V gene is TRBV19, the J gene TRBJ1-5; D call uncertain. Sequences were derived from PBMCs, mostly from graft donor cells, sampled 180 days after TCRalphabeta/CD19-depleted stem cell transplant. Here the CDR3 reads CASSISLQPQHF. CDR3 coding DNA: TGTGCCAGTAGTATATCGCTTCAGCCCCAGCATTTT.